This T cell receptor beta chain was profiled in a study of blood T cell dynamics during melanoma immunotherapy. This sample's time point: pre-treatment baseline. Patients with prior systemic cancer treatment, concomitant immunosuppressants, or other active malignancies were excluded. Germline V gene lookup returns CDR1 MDHEN and CDR2 SYDVKM. CDR3 length equals 16 residues. V shed 0 bases and J shed 0 bases, with 10 bases lying between them. Using immunoSEQ multiplex PCR, the repertoire was profiled, and TCRdb retains in-frame clones only, with some absent. The sample lists 10,000 to 15,000 clones; roughly 84% were seen once.

The specimen comprised blood, sampled from a patient treated with checkpoint blockade. The V and J genes are TRBV28 and TRBJ2-3; D may match TRBD1 or TRBD2 (6 bases each). The receptor's source is a human donor with melanoma. DNA of the CDR3: TGTGCCAGCAGTTTATGGACGGGGGCTAGCACAGATACGCAGTATTTT. It yields the protein CASSLWTGASTDTQYF.